Listed here are 6 T cell receptor beta chains from one sample, sequenced in a study of blood T cell repertoires in COVID-19. Using immunoSEQ multiplex PCR, the repertoire was profiled, and TCRdb retains in-frame clones only, with some absent. The sample records around 110,000 clones, 65% to 80% being singletons. The material sequenced was peripheral blood. The receptors come from a man between 65 and 79 years old with acute or convalescent COVID-19.

The V call is TRBV19, the J call TRBJ2-3, with D maybe TRBD1 (7 bases). The CDR3 extends over 14 amino acids. Germline CDR1 reads LNHDA; CDR2 reads SQIVND (reference sequence). Trimming took 7 bases from V and 5 from J, leaving 16 bases between them. The CDR3 DNA sequence: TGTGCCAGTAAAGGGGGGACAGCACAAGATACGCAGTATTTT. Residues: CASKGGTAQDTQYF.

The J gene is TRBJ1-6, the V gene TRBV27; 9 nucleotides agree with TRBD1. V shed 0 bases and J 0 bases; nucleotides not matched to a gene: 3. The CDR3 has 18 amino acids. Germline V gene lookup returns CDR1 MNHEY and CDR2 SMNVEV (reference sequence). The CDR3: CASSLSGTGISYNSPLHF. The CDR3 DNA reads TGTGCCAGCAGTTTATCCGGGACAGGGATCTCCTATAATTCACCCCTCCACTTT.

The rearrangement joins TRBV24-1 to TRBJ2-3; possibly TRBD1 for D (7 bases). Germline assignment: CDR1 KGHDR and CDR2 SFDVKD. This CDR3 is 15 amino acids long. Trimming left V 6 bases short and J 0 bases short, with 12 bases between. The CDR3 nucleotides read TGTGCCACCAGTCAGGGGGGACTTAGCACAGATACGCAGTATTTT. Amino acids: CATSQGGLSTDTQYF.

V usage is TRBV7-9 and J usage is TRBJ1-1; no firm D call. The CDR3 runs to 14 residues. Germline lookup yields CDR1 SEHNR and CDR2 FQNEAQ (reference sequence). Between the trimmed V and J ends, which lost 5 bases and 8 bases, there was a span of 18 bases. The DNA of the CDR3 is TGTGCCAGCAGCCGCAGCAGCACCCATAGCGAAGCTTTCTTT. Its translation: CASSRSSTHSEAFF. Full variable domain (rest looked up from reference TRBV7-9 and TRBJ1-1): DTGVSQNPRHKITKRGQNVTFRCDPISEHNRLYWYRQTLGQGPEFLTYFQNEAQLEKSRLLSDRFSAERPKGSFSTLEIQRTEQGDSAMYLCASSRSSTHSEAFFGQGTRLTVV.

The J gene is TRBJ1-4, the V gene TRBV2; D is unclear. The CDR3 runs to 15 residues. Germline CDR1 reads SNHLY; CDR2 reads FYNNEI. V dropped 5 bases and J dropped 0 bases, with 10 bases sitting between them. The CDR3 here is CASSSLRATNEKLFF. CDR3 DNA: TGTGCCAGCAGTTCCCTGCGCGCAACTAATGAAAAACTGTTTTTT. Supplemented by reference TRBV2 and TRBJ1-4, the full variable domain reads EPEVTQTPSHQVTQMGQEVILRCVPISNHLYFYWYRQILGQKVEFLVSFYNNEISEKSEIFDDQFSVERPDGSNFTLKIRSTKLEDSAMYFCASSSLRATNEKLFFGSGTQLSVL.

The V gene is TRBV5-6, the J gene TRBJ2-1; D call uncertain. With 2 bases removed from V and 3 bases from J, the gap between germline ends came to 9 bases. Germline V lookup: CDR1 SGHDT, CDR2 YYEEEE. CDR3 length: 14 amino acids. Written as DNA, the CDR3 is TGTGCCAGCAGCTTACGGCGGCACTACAATGAGCAGTTCTTC. It is translated as CASSLRRHYNEQFF.